A single sample gave rise to the 8 T cell receptor beta chains below, sequenced in a study of graft-versus-host responses after intestinal transplantation. Clones were read by immunoSEQ multiplex PCR, and TCRdb kept only the in-frame ones, dropping some. The repertoire includes 70,000 to 95,000 clones, 90% to 95% of them detected once, and about 1.1% sits in the top ten. For these receptors, no antigen is known. The material sequenced was unstimulated CD8+ T cells sorted from spleen or lymph node cells, taken before transplant. The receptors shown here come from a human donor who was the organ donor for an intestinal transplant.

The chain is built from TRBV27 and TRBJ2-7, with 8 positions matching TRBD2. The V gene end was trimmed by 6 bases and the J gene end by 4 bases; junction bases not matched to a gene: 11. CDR3 size: 15 residues. Per the germline V gene, CDR1 is MNHEY and CDR2 is SMNVEV (reference sequence). The CDR3 spells CASSPTGLGVYEQYF. In DNA, the CDR3 is TGTGCCAGCAGCCCTACGGGACTAGGAGTGTACGAGCAGTACTTC.

The chain combines TRBV10-3 with TRBJ1-2; D unclear. The V and J ends lost 3 bases and 8 bases respectively, with 13 bases between them. Germline-derived CDR1 and CDR2 are ENHRY and SYGVKD. The CDR3 runs to 13 residues. The CDR3 region is CAISEGGWRGYTF. The CDR3 nucleotides are TGTGCCATCAGTGAAGGAGGGTGGCGGGGCTACACCTTC.

The chain carries TRBV28 and TRBJ2-3; D possibly corresponds to TRBD1 (7 bases). V lost 4 bases, J lost 4 bases, and 12 bases lay in between. In germline, CDR1 is MDHEN, CDR2 SYDVKM. The CDR3 is made up of 14 amino acids. The CDR3 DNA reads TGTGCCAGCAGTTGGACAGGAGGGTCAGATACGCAGTATTTT. It encodes CASSWTGGSDTQYF.

The rearrangement uses TRBV4-1 and TRBJ2-5; D unclear. The assigned J gene may be wrong: the sequence end matches TRBJ2-7 better. CDR1 is MGHRA, CDR2 YSYEKL, per germline. CDR3 size: 13 residues. In DNA form, the CDR3 reads TGCGCCAGCAGCCAGAGCCTGGAGAGCGAGCAGTACTTC. Translated, it gives CASSQSLESEQYF.

The chain recombines TRBV27 with TRBJ1-2; D not resolved. This CDR3 is built from 13 residues. Trimming stripped 5 bases from V and 8 bases from J, with 15 bases between. Germline assignment: CDR1 MNHEY and CDR2 SMNVEV (reference sequence). CDR3 in amino acids: CASSPSPFGGYTF. In nucleotides, the CDR3 is TGTGCCAGCAGTCCGAGCCCCTTCGGGGGCTACACCTTC.

The chain employs TRBV5-1 and TRBJ2-1; 11 bases fit TRBD2. CDR1 is SGHRS and CDR2 is YFSETQ in the germline V gene. The CDR3 has 15 residues. V shed 2 bases, J shed 13 bases, and the junction held 11 bases outside the gene matches. DNA for the CDR3: TGCGCCAGCAGCTTTGGAACTAGCGGGAGCTCCCACCAGTTCTTC. Translating gives CASSFGTSGSSHQFF.

The V and J genes are TRBV14 and TRBJ1-6; no clear D. Germline V gene data show CDR1 as SGHDN and CDR2 as FVKESK. This CDR3 comprises 15 residues. Trimming took 4 bases from V and 5 from J, leaving 12 bases between them. The CDR3: CASSPLSFNNSPLHF. In DNA form, the CDR3 reads TGTGCCAGCAGCCCCCTCAGTTTCAATAATTCACCCCTCCACTTT. Based on the CDR3 plus reference TRBV14 and TRBJ1-6, the full variable domain is EAGVTQFPSHSVIEKGQTVTLRCDPISGHDNLYWYRRVMGKEIKFLLHFVKESKQDESGMPNNRFLAERTGGTYSTLKVQPAELEDSGVYFCASSPLSFNNSPLHFGNGTRLTVT.

The V call is TRBV5-4, the J call TRBJ2-1, with TRBD1 identical over 8 bases. The CDR3 is 15 amino acids. Germline values: CDR1 SGHNT, CDR2 YYREEE (reference sequence). Trimming removed 5 bases from V and 6 bases from J; junction bases left unmatched: 10. CDR3 protein: CASRHGQGPPNEQFF. The CDR3 DNA follows: TGTGCCAGCAGACACGGACAGGGACCCCCCAATGAGCAGTTCTTC.